The 11 T cell receptor beta chains reported below all come from one sample, sequenced in a study of T cell responses to AZD1222 COVID-19 vaccine. Only in-frame clones appear in the TCRdb table, and some are missing; sequencing was by immunoSEQ multiplex PCR. The data show 100,000 to 110,000 clones, 85% to 95% seen once. The material was peripheral blood, obtained on day 0 of AZD1222 vaccination. The receptor set was obtained from an adult in good health.

The chain combines TRBV7-9 with TRBJ1-1, with TRBD1 matching over 9 bases. The V and J ends lost 4 bases and 6 bases, in that order; junction bases with no gene match: 3. This CDR3 has 13 amino acids. Germline assignment: CDR1 SEHNR and CDR2 FQNEAQ (reference sequence). CDR3 DNA sequence: TGTGCCAGCAGCTCGACAGGGGGGGCTGAAGCTTTCTTT. It translates to CASSSTGGAEAFF.

This rearrangement joins TRBV5-1 to TRBJ2-7; D not resolved. CDR1 SGHRS and CDR2 YFSETQ come from the germline V gene. Deletions cut 4 bases from V and 0 bases from J, with 14 bases between. The CDR3 extends over 15 amino acids. The CDR3 DNA follows: TGCGCCAGCAGCCGGCACGTGACTGGCTCCTACGAGCAGTACTTC. Its translation is CASSRHVTGSYEQYF.

This chain uses TRBV5-1 with TRBJ1-2; D gene uncertain. The CDR3 sequence is 14 residues long. V lost 3 bases, J lost 8 bases, and 17 bases lay in between. Per germline, CDR1 SGHRS and CDR2 YFSETQ. The CDR3 is CASSSAGAQSGYTF. DNA of the CDR3: TGCGCCAGCAGCTCGGCGGGTGCGCAAAGCGGCTACACCTTC.

For the CDR3, the DNA is TGCGCCAGCAGCTTAGCGGGTGAGGGCTATGGCTACACCTTC. This sequence encodes CASSLAGEGYGYTF. V gene TRBV5-1 combines with J gene TRBJ1-2; D call uncertain. Germline lookup yields CDR1 SGHRS and CDR2 YFSETQ. V shed 2 bases and J shed 4 bases, with 12 bases lying between them. The CDR3 length is 14 residues.

This clone was seen only once. The CDR3 DNA sequence: TGTGCCAGCAGCCTGGGACAGGAAAGCACTGAAGCTTTCTTT. Amino acid sequence: CASSLGQESTEAFF. The chain carries TRBV3-1 (or the pseudogene TRBV3-2) and TRBJ1-1, with 8 nucleotides matching TRBD1. The CDR3 runs 14 residues. Unmatched junction bases numbered 5, after V lost 4 bases and J lost 4 bases. Germline V gene sequence: CDR1 LGHDT, CDR2 YNNKEL (reference sequence).

The chain couples TRBV28 to TRBJ1-1; no firm D call. Germline V gives CDR1 MDHEN, CDR2 SYDVKM. Trimming took off 5 bases at V and 0 bases at J, with 7 bases between the two ends. The CDR3 extends over 13 amino acids. CDR3 sequence (DNA): TGTGCCAGCAGTCTTAACCTGAACACTGAAGCTTTCTTT. Translated, it gives CASSLNLNTEAFF.

The gene calls are TRBV6-1 and TRBJ1-2; D unclear. V lost 3 bases, J lost 8 bases, and 10 bases lay in between. This CDR3 has 12 residues. Germline CDR1 and CDR2: MNHNS and SASEGT. This chain's CDR3 is CASSDPTFGYTF. The CDR3 region has the DNA TGTGCCAGCAGTGACCCCACCTTCGGCTACACCTTC.

This rearrangement joins TRBV4-2 to TRBJ1-4; D may be TRBD1 (5 bases). The V end lost 0 bases, the J end lost 15 bases, and 29 bases lay between the germline ends. This CDR3 has 18 amino acids. Germline loops: CDR1 LGHNA, CDR2 YNFKEQ. The CDR3 loop is CASSQEMMLGSGLRGVFF. The CDR3 region has the DNA TGTGCCAGCAGCCAAGAAATGATGTTAGGCAGCGGACTGAGAGGGGTGTTTTTT.

This clone was found a few times. This sequence joins TRBV27 and TRBJ2-1, with D unresolved. Per germline, CDR1 MNHEY and CDR2 SMNVEV (reference sequence). Trimming shortened V by 2 bases and J by 0 bases, and 11 bases separated the two germline ends. This CDR3 has 16 residues. The CDR3 protein is CASSLRSGGSYNEQFF. The DNA of the CDR3 is TGTGCCAGCAGTTTAAGGTCGGGTGGCTCCTACAATGAGCAGTTCTTC.

The table lists this clone with a count of one. The rearrangement links TRBV5-1 to TRBJ1-1; D ambiguous. The V gene lost 0 bases and the J gene lost 4 bases, with 10 bases spanning the gap. The CDR3 is made up of 14 amino acids. The V gene's germline CDR1 is SGHRS and CDR2 YFSETQ. The CDR3 here is CASSLEDVGTEAFF. For the CDR3, the DNA is TGCGCCAGCAGCTTGGAGGACGTGGGCACTGAAGCTTTCTTT.

The chain joins TRBV7-9 to TRBJ1-5; D ambiguous. The CDR3 has 14 amino acids. Germline values: CDR1 SEHNR, CDR2 FQNEAQ (reference sequence). The V end lost 1 base, the J end lost 3 bases, and 7 bases lay between the germline ends. CDR3 loop: CASSLGRNNQPQHF. DNA for the CDR3: TGTGCCAGCAGCTTAGGGCGGAACAATCAGCCCCAGCATTTT. Filled out from reference TRBV7-9 and TRBJ1-5, the complete variable domain reads DTGVSQNPRHKITKRGQNVTFRCDPISEHNRLYWYRQTLGQGPEFLTYFQNEAQLEKSRLLSDRFSAERPKGSFSTLEIQRTEQGDSAMYLCASSLGRNNQPQHFGDGTRLSIL.